This entry is about one T cell receptor (beta chain). Its antigen remains unidentified. CDR1 and CDR2 (germline): MNHEY, SVGEGT. Trimming shortened V by 6 bases and J by 1 base, and 13 bases separated the two germline ends. The CDR3 is 14 amino acids. This sample is part of a study of T cell responses to AZD1222 COVID-19 vaccine. Study outcomes and limitations: The reported proportion of spike-specific TCRs targeting unmutated variant regions was nearly half. In all cases, repertoires were sampled only after the peak T cell response. Just a handful of people given AZD1222 tested seropositive at baseline.

Clones were sequenced by immunoSEQ multiplex PCR, and TCRdb holds only the in-frame ones, with some missing. The sample carries 50,000 to 70,000 clones, roughly 87% recorded once. The receptor was isolated from an adult who received the AZD1222 COVID-19 vaccine. The genes are TRBV6-2 or TRBV6-3 and TRBJ2-7, with D perhaps assigned TRBD1 or TRBD2 (5 bases each). Sequenced here: peripheral blood, sampled 28 days after the second AZD1222 dose. This chain's CDR3 is CASSPRDGSYEQYF. The CDR3 DNA is TGTGCCAGCAGCCCCCGGGACGGATCCTACGAGCAGTACTTC.